This T cell receptor (beta chain) was profiled in a study of control samples from healthy donors and cancer patients. The repertoire was sequenced with immunoSEQ multiplex PCR; TCRdb's copy has only in-frame clones and lacks some. The sample contains under 150,000 clones, roughly 90% of which appear only once. Germline lookup yields CDR1 LGHDT and CDR2 YNNKEL (reference sequence). Trimming left V 2 bases short and J 4 bases short, with 17 bases between. The length of the CDR3 is 16 residues. The chain recombines TRBV3-1 (or the pseudogene TRBV3-2) with TRBJ1-2; no clear D. The sample comprised PBMCs. The receptor comes from a man aged 50-59 years with head and neck cancer. The CDR3 spells CASSQYGRSLSYGYTF. The DNA of the CDR3 is TGTGCCAGCAGCCAATACGGAAGGAGTCTTTCCTATGGCTACACCTTC.